Shown below are 13 T cell receptor beta chains from a single sample sequenced in a study of blood T cell repertoires in COVID-19. The repertoire was sequenced with immunoSEQ multiplex PCR; TCRdb's copy has only in-frame clones and lacks some. Here the sample spans 46,000 or so clones, roughly nine tenths being singletons. Sequencing was done on a sample of peripheral blood. Receptors were obtained from a man between 70 and 80 years old with active COVID-19.

This clone was seen just once. The chain combines TRBV7-2 with TRBJ1-6; 9 bases are shared with TRBD1. The CDR3 length is 19 residues. J lost 1 base, V lost 5 bases, and 12 bases had no gene match. Germline V lookup: CDR1 SGHTA, CDR2 FQGNSA. The CDR3 sequence is CASSPRGTGRGSYNSPLHF. The CDR3 bases are TGTGCCAGCAGCCCTCGTGGGACAGGGCGTGGGTCCTATAATTCACCCCTCCACTTT.

The V gene is TRBV4-1, the J gene TRBJ2-4; the match to TRBD2 covers 9 bases. The CDR3 is 16 residues long. V shed 3 bases, J shed 4 bases, and the junction held 7 bases outside the gene matches. CDR1 and CDR2 (germline): MGHRA, YSYEKL. The CDR3 reads CASSHIAGVGKNIQYF. Written as DNA, the CDR3 is TGCGCCAGCAGCCATATAGCGGGAGTAGGAAAAAACATTCAGTACTTC.

The rearrangement links TRBV2 to TRBJ2-3; 8 positions agree with TRBD1. CDR3 length: 15 amino acids. Germline assignment: CDR1 SNHLY and CDR2 FYNNEI. V lost 5 bases to trimming and J lost 0 bases; unmatched junction nucleotides: 4. The CDR3 nucleotides are TGTGCCAGCAGTCCGACAGGGGTTAGCACAGATACGCAGTATTTT. Protein sequence: CASSPTGVSTDTQYF.

This chain connects TRBV7-4 to TRBJ2-7; 7 bases line up with TRBD2. The CDR3 contains 14 residues. Unmatched junction bases numbered 5, after V lost 4 bases and J lost 2 bases. Germline V gives CDR1 SGHVT, CDR2 SQSDAQ. The DNA of the CDR3 is TGTGCCAGCAGCTCCTCCCGGGGGGCCTACGAGCAGTACTTC. Translating it yields CASSSSRGAYEQYF. Full variable domain (missing parts from reference TRBV7-4 and TRBJ2-7): GAGVSQSPRYKVAKRGRDVALRCDSISGHVTLYWYRQTLGQGSEVLTYSQSDAQRDKSGRPSGRFSAERPERSVSTLKIQRTEQGDSAVYLCASSSSRGAYEQYFGPGTRLTVT.

This clone was observed once. This chain uses TRBV24-1 with TRBJ2-7; 11 bases are shared with TRBD2. CDR1 is KGHDR, CDR2 SFDVKD, per germline. V gave up 4 bases and J gave up 0 bases; unmatched junction bases: 4. There are 16 residues in the CDR3. In DNA form, the CDR3 reads TGTGCCACCAGTGACCCCGGGACTAGCGGCTCCTACGAGCAGTACTTC. Translating it yields CATSDPGTSGSYEQYF.

This clone was detected a few times. V and J are TRBV7-9 and TRBJ1-1; TRBD1 might be the D (5 bases). CDR3 length: 13 residues. From germline, CDR1 is SEHNR and CDR2 FQNEAQ (reference sequence). Deletions cut 0 bases from V and 5 bases from J, with 7 bases between. The CDR3 protein is CASSLAGVTEAFF. The CDR3 nucleotides read TGTGCCAGCAGCTTAGCAGGGGTAACTGAAGCTTTCTTT. The variable domain in full, with the rest retrieved from reference TRBV7-9 and TRBJ1-1, is DTGVSQNPRHKITKRGQNVTFRCDPISEHNRLYWYRQTLGQGPEFLTYFQNEAQLEKSRLLSDRFSAERPKGSFSTLEIQRTEQGDSAMYLCASSLAGVTEAFFGQGTRLTVV.

This chain uses TRBV7-3 with TRBJ2-1; the D gene is possibly TRBD2 (5 bases). This CDR3 region has 19 residues. The V and J ends lost 1 base and 0 bases respectively, with 19 bases between them. Germline values: CDR1 SGHTA, CDR2 FQGTGA. For the CDR3, the DNA is TGTGCCAGCAGCTTAAGCCGCGTCGGAGGTGGTCCCTCCTACAATGAGCAGTTCTTC. Encoded protein: CASSLSRVGGGPSYNEQFF. The variable domain in full, completed from reference TRBV7-3 and TRBJ2-1, reads GAGVSQTPSNKVTEKGKYVELRCDPISGHTALYWYRQSLGQGPEFLIYFQGTGAADDSGLPNDRFFAVRPEGSVSTLKIQRTERGDSAVYLCASSLSRVGGGPSYNEQFFGPGTRLTVL.

The chain uses TRBV19 and TRBJ2-3, with D possibly being TRBD2 (5 bases). Germline assignment: CDR1 LNHDA and CDR2 SQIVND (reference sequence). Trimming shortened V by 7 bases and J by 1 base, and 15 bases separated the two germline ends. The CDR3 covers 15 residues. The CDR3 region has the DNA TGTGCCAGTACCCCTGGAGGTTACGGCACAGATACGCAGTATTTT. It translates to CASTPGGYGTDTQYF.

The J gene is TRBJ2-1, the V gene TRBV6-2 or TRBV6-3, with 9 nucleotides matching TRBD2. CDR1 MNHEY and CDR2 SVGEGT come from the germline V gene. V trimming: 3 bases; J trimming: 6 bases; junction bases outside the gene matches: 9. The length of the CDR3 is 16 residues. For the CDR3, the DNA is TGTGCCAGCAGTTATACCGGGACTAGCCGGGCCAATGAGCAGTTCTTC. It translates to CASSYTGTSRANEQFF.

The V gene is TRBV18, the J gene TRBJ2-5; 7 bases line up with TRBD1. Germline-derived CDR1 and CDR2 are KGHSH and LQKENI. Germline trimming cut 6 bases from V and 5 bases from J; bases unmatched to any gene: 9. The CDR3 is made up of 14 amino acids. CDR3 sequence reads: CASSPDRLWETQYF. The CDR3 bases are TGTGCCAGCTCGCCGGACAGGCTCTGGGAGACCCAGTACTTC.

This chain's CDR3 is CASSPGGLSGYTF. CDR3 coding DNA: TGTGCCAGCAGCCCAGGAGGGCTGTCTGGCTACACCTTC. This chain connects TRBV27 to TRBJ1-2; D gene uncertain. The CDR3 covers 13 residues. Germline CDR1 MNHEY, CDR2 SMNVEV (reference sequence). V dropped 6 bases and J dropped 7 bases, with 15 bases sitting between them.

This chain joins TRBV5-5 and TRBJ2-7; weak D call: TRBD1 (5 bases). The CDR3 is made up of 13 amino acids. CDR1 is SGHKS, CDR2 YYEKEE, per germline (reference sequence). V lost 3 bases to trimming and J lost 4 bases, with 11 bases between them. CDR3 bases: TGTGCCAGCAGCTCAGGTCAGGGTTACGAGCAGTACTTC. This gives the protein CASSSGQGYEQYF.

The chain has TRBV5-1 and TRBJ1-2, with D uncertain. V lost 1 base to trimming and J lost 8 bases, with 12 bases between them. The length of the CDR3 is 13 residues. The germline CDR1 and CDR2 sequences are SGHRS and YFSETQ. CDR3 nucleotides: TGCGCCAGCAGCTTGCGTCTTGCGAGCGGCTACACCTTC. This translates into CASSLRLASGYTF.